These 18 T cell receptor beta chains came from one sample sequenced in a study of shared clonotypes between healthy human individuals. Repertoires were generated with immunoSEQ multiplex PCR, while TCRdb's copy carries only in-frame clones and drops some. The table includes about 1.1 million clones, about 72% detected once. Material: memory CD4+ T cells from PBMCs. Specified subset: CD45RA-negative fraction. These receptors all stem from a young man in good health. Some clones in this sample may be carry-over from other donors' samples.

V usage is TRBV5-1 and J usage is TRBJ2-1; possible D gene TRBD2, 6 bases. Trimming took 0 bases from V and 3 from J, leaving 13 bases between them. There are 16 residues in the CDR3. Germline V gives CDR1 SGHRS, CDR2 YFSETQ. The CDR3 protein is CASSLDGGGNYNEQFF. The CDR3 DNA sequence: TGCGCCAGCAGCTTGGATGGGGGAGGAAACTACAATGAGCAGTTCTTC. The full variable domain, rest sourced from reference TRBV5-1 and TRBJ2-1, is KAGVTQTPRYLIKTRGQQVTLSCSPISGHRSVSWYQQTPGQGLQFLFEYFSETQRNKGNFPGRFSGRQFSNSRSEMNVSTLELGDSALYLCASSLDGGGNYNEQFFGPGTRLTVL.

As concerns this clone: The same CDR3 is also encoded by other DNA sequences in this sample. V gene TRBV28 combines with J gene TRBJ2-7; no reliable D call. The CDR3 length is 12 residues. With 2 bases removed from V and 4 bases from J, the gap between germline ends came to 6 bases. Germline loops: CDR1 MDHEN, CDR2 SYDVKM. The CDR3 loop is CASSLRQYEQYF. DNA of the CDR3: TGTGCCAGCAGTTTAAGGCAATACGAGCAGTACTTC.

In DNA, the CDR3 is TGTGCCAGCAGTTTGGTGGGGGTGGATGAGCAGTTCTTC. It translates to CASSLVGVDEQFF. V gene TRBV28 combines with J gene TRBJ2-1, with D perhaps TRBD1 or TRBD2 (5 bases each). V lost 3 bases and J 8 bases, leaving 11 bases between the germline ends. The CDR3 sequence is 13 residues long. Germline V lookup: CDR1 MDHEN, CDR2 SYDVKM. The full variable domain, with the rest looked up from reference TRBV28 and TRBJ2-1, is DVKVTQSSRYLVKRTGEKVFLECVQDMDHENMFWYRQDPGLGLRLIYFSYDVKMKEKGDIPEGYSVSREKKERFSLILESASTNQTSMYLCASSLVGVDEQFFGPGTRLTVL.

A note on this clone: Other DNA sequences in the same sample also yield this CDR3. The J gene is TRBJ1-1, the V gene TRBV5-8; no definite D call. CDR1 and CDR2 (germline): SGHTS, YDEGEE. The CDR3 runs to 13 residues. Trimming took off 0 bases at V and 2 bases at J, with 5 bases between the two ends. The CDR3 nucleotides are TGTGCCAGCAGCTTGGCGGCTAACACTGAAGCTTTCTTT. This codes for CASSLAANTEAFF.

The chain has TRBV5-1 and TRBJ2-7; TRBD2 matches 8 bases. Trimming took 0 bases from V and 0 from J; bases not matched to a gene: 5. CDR3 length equals 16 residues. The V gene's germline CDR1 is SGHRS and CDR2 YFSETQ. In nucleotides, the CDR3 is TGCGCCAGCAGCTTGGGGCGGCGGGAGGTCTCCTACGAGCAGTACTTC. Its protein is CASSLGRREVSYEQYF.

This chain connects TRBV6-4 to TRBJ1-2, with 7 bases aligning to TRBD1. This CDR3 contains 14 residues. Germline CDR1 and CDR2: MRHNA and SNTAGT. With 4 bases clipped from V and 5 bases from J, the junction kept 7 bases outside the gene matches. The CDR3, as DNA: TGTGCCAGCAGTGCGGACAGGAGCGGGTATGGCTACACCTTC. Residues: CASSADRSGYGYTF.

V is TRBV19 and J is TRBJ1-5, with TRBD1 matching 8 bases. Germline values: CDR1 LNHDA, CDR2 SQIVND (reference sequence). This CDR3 is built from 13 residues. With 0 bases clipped from V and 15 bases from J, the junction kept 7 bases outside the gene matches. The CDR3 loop is CASSIDRTGSLHF. CDR3 DNA: TGTGCCAGTAGTATAGATCGGACAGGGAGCTTGCATTTT.

This clone was seen repeatedly, ten times or more. Distinct nucleotide sequences in the sample also encode this CDR3. This chain links TRBV7-2 with TRBJ1-1, with D possibly TRBD1 on 5 matching bases. The ends were cut back, 4 bases at V and 5 bases at J, with 14 bases in the middle. Germline values: CDR1 SGHTA, CDR2 FQGNSA. CDR3 length: 14 residues. CDR3 in amino acids: CASSSRWGETEAFF. CDR3 sequence (DNA): TGTGCCAGCAGCTCAAGGTGGGGGGAGACTGAAGCTTTCTTT.

The DNA for the CDR3 is TGTGCCAGCAATAGCCCAGACTACCAGGCCTACGAGCAGTACTTC. Translated: CASNSPDYQAYEQYF. This chain uses TRBV2 with TRBJ2-7, with D tentatively TRBD2 (5 bases). V lost 7 bases and J 2 bases, leaving 18 bases between the germline ends. The V gene's germline CDR1 is SNHLY and CDR2 FYNNEI. This CDR3 contains 15 residues.

This chain connects TRBV29-1 to TRBJ2-5; no definite D call. V shed 4 bases and J shed 5 bases, with 11 bases lying between them. In germline, CDR1 is SQVTM, CDR2 ANQGSEA. The CDR3 consists of 12 residues. CDR3 in DNA: TGCAGCGTTGCAGCTAGGGCCGAGACCCAGTACTTC. This gives the protein CSVAARAETQYF. The full variable domain, with the rest looked up from reference TRBV29-1 and TRBJ2-5, is SAVISQKPSRDICQRGTSLTIQCQVDSQVTMMFWYRQQPGQSLTLIATANQGSEATYESGFVIDKFPISRPNLTFSTLTVSNMSPEDSSIYLCSVAARAETQYFGPGTRLLVL.

The chain combines TRBV28 with TRBJ2-5; unclear D gene. CDR3 length: 17 residues. The germline CDR1 and CDR2 sequences are MDHEN and SYDVKM. The germline V and J ends were trimmed by 3 bases and 4 bases, with 21 bases remaining between them. Here the CDR3 reads CASSFPTVNKRRETQYF. CDR3 in DNA: TGTGCCAGCAGTTTCCCGACGGTCAATAAGCGCCGAGAGACCCAGTACTTC. The whole variable domain, filled in from reference TRBV28 and TRBJ2-5, reads DVKVTQSSRYLVKRTGEKVFLECVQDMDHENMFWYRQDPGLGLRLIYFSYDVKMKEKGDIPEGYSVSREKKERFSLILESASTNQTSMYLCASSFPTVNKRRETQYFGPGTRLLVL.

The genes are TRBV30 and TRBJ2-1, with 9 positions matching TRBD2. Germline V CDR1 and CDR2: GTSNPN, SVGIG (reference sequence). The CDR3 is made up of 13 amino acids. J lost 7 bases, V lost 5 bases, and 6 bases had no gene match. The CDR3 DNA reads as TGTGCCTGGGCGCCGGGACTAGCAAATGAGCAGTTCTTC. This translates into CAWAPGLANEQFF. Full variable domain (remainder filled in from reference TRBV30 and TRBJ2-1): SQTIHQWPATLVQPVGSPLSLECTVEGTSNPNLYWYRQAAGRGLQLLFYSVGIGQISSEVPQNLSASRPQDRQFILSSKKLLLSDSGFYLCAWAPGLANEQFFGPGTRLTVL.

This clone was seen only once. The chain combines TRBV2 with TRBJ1-5, with a possible D match to TRBD1 (6 bases). The germline V gene has CDR1 SNHLY and CDR2 FYNNEI. The germline V and J ends were trimmed by 1 base and 6 bases, with 13 bases remaining between them. The length of the CDR3 is 15 residues. The CDR3 sequence is CASSEERAGVQPQHF. In nucleotides, the CDR3 is TGTGCCAGCAGTGAAGAGAGGGCAGGGGTTCAGCCCCAGCATTTT. Filled out from reference TRBV2 and TRBJ1-5, the complete variable domain reads EPEVTQTPSHQVTQMGQEVILRCVPISNHLYFYWYRQILGQKVEFLVSFYNNEISEKSEIFDDQFSVERPDGSNFTLKIRSTKLEDSAMYFCASSEERAGVQPQHFGDGTRLSIL.

The rearrangement joins TRBV29-1 to TRBJ2-7; D call uncertain. V lost 2 bases and J 0 bases, leaving 5 bases between the germline ends. Germline CDR1 and CDR2: SQVTM and ANQGSEA. The CDR3 has 12 amino acids. CDR3 coding DNA: TGCAGCGTTGAACATGACTCCTACGAGCAGTACTTC. Translation gives CSVEHDSYEQYF.

This clone was observed a handful of times. This sequence may be a read error, since a much larger clone differs from it by one base. This sample also contains other DNA sequences that code for the same CDR3. The CDR3 loop reads CASSLADTQYF. CDR3 coding DNA: TGTGCCAGCAGCTTAGCTGATACGCAGTATTTT. The chain recombines TRBV7-9 with TRBJ2-3; D is undetermined. With 0 bases removed from V and 6 bases from J, the gap between germline ends came to 1 base. The CDR3 runs to 11 residues. Germline V gene sequence: CDR1 SEHNR, CDR2 FQNEAQ (reference sequence).

The chain links TRBV19 to TRBJ2-1, with 10 bases that match TRBD2. With 1 base clipped from V and 9 bases from J, the junction kept 6 bases outside the gene matches. This CDR3 spans 15 amino acids. CDR1 LNHDA and CDR2 SQIVND come from the germline V gene (reference sequence). The CDR3 nucleotides read TGTGCCAGTAGTATAGGCCTAGCGGGAGTAAGTGAGCAGTTCTTC. Residues: CASSIGLAGVSEQFF.

This clone was detected once. The chain has TRBV29-1 and TRBJ2-3; the D is unclear. V shed 7 bases and J shed 2 bases, with 16 bases lying between them. Per germline, CDR1 SQVTM and CDR2 ANQGSEA. The CDR3 is made up of 14 amino acids. CDR3 bases: TGCAGCGCCATCCCTGCGCCCGTCACAGATACGCAGTATTTT. Protein sequence: CSAIPAPVTDTQYF.

This chain connects TRBV29-1 to TRBJ1-4; 8 bases fit TRBD1. Germline V gene lookup returns CDR1 SQVTM and CDR2 ANQGSEA. This CDR3 has 13 amino acids. The junction had 8 bases not matched to a gene; V was cut back by 7 bases and J by 7 bases. DNA for the CDR3: TGCAGCGCTTCAGGGGGCGGGATTGAAAAACTGTTTTTT. Protein sequence: CSASGGGIEKLFF.